This TCR beta chain comes out of a study of blood T cells in healthy people across ages. Study-level points and caveats: Older age coincided with a roughly linear decline in TCR beta diversity per million T cells. CMV infection status of these donors was not known.

This CDR3 has 13 amino acids. The V gene's germline CDR1 is SQVTM and CDR2 ANQGSEA. The V and J ends lost 6 bases and 2 bases, in that order; junction bases with no gene match: 5. This clonotype was observed a handful of times. Its antigen is unknown. A sample-barcoded 5' primer and a J-beta primer mix were used in a second PCR of about 7 to 11 cycles. Each cDNA was tagged by a template-switch adaptor containing 12 random nucleotides. Using its own MiXCR run on the 5' RACE reads, TCRdb lists one record per CDR3 protein. Found here are approximately 880,000 distinct CDR3 sequences, under 50% of them singletons; the top ten hold 10% to 15%.

The J gene is TRBJ2-3, the V gene TRBV29-1, with TRBD1 identical over 7 bases. Sequences were obtained from blood. The sequence derives from a young man in good health. CDR3 nucleotides: TGCAGCGTACAGGGGATGGTCACAGATACGCAGTATTTT. It specifies CSVQGMVTDTQYF.